This T cell receptor beta chain was sequenced for a study of blood T cells in healthy people across ages. This CDR3 contains 19 residues. Germline-derived CDR1 and CDR2 are MDHEN and SYDVKM. This clonotype has just one count. Its antigen is not identified. The junction departs from germline at one end; a sequencing error may be responsible. Broader study findings: More naive CD4+ cells and higher diversity were found in long-lived than in aged donors. Naive T cell percentage showed a strong correlation with the diversity of TCR beta.

Primers used in a second PCR of roughly 6 to 11 cycles were a sample-barcoded 5' primer and a J-beta primer mix. TCRdb redid the calling of the 5' RACE reads with MiXCR, one entry per CDR3 protein. The table includes 1 million or so distinct CDR3 sequences, 35% to 55% detected once. Sequencing used blood. The chain combines TRBV28 with TRBJ2-1; tentative D call: TRBD2 (6 bases). The source of this sequence is a woman aged 55-75 years in good health. The CDR3 coding sequence is TGTGCCAGCAGTCCCGGGACTTCTAGAGGGCTTAGCTCCTACAATGAGCGGTTCTTC. It codes for CASSPGTSRGLSSYNERFF.